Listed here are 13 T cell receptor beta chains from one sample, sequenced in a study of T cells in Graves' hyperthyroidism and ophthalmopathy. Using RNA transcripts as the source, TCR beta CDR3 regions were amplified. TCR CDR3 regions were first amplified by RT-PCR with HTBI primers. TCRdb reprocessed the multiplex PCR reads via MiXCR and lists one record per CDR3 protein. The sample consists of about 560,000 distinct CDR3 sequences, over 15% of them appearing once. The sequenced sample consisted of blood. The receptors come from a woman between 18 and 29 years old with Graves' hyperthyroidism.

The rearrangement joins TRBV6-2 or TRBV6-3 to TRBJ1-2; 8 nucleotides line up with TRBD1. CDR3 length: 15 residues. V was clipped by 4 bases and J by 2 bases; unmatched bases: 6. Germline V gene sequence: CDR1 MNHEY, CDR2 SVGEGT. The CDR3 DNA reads TGTGCCAGCAGTTCCATGGGACAGGCCAACTATGGCTACACCTTC. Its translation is CASSSMGQANYGYTF.

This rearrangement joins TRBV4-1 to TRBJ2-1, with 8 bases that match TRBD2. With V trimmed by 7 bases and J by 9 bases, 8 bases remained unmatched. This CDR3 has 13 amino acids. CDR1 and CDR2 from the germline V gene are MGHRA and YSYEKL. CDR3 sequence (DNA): TGCGCCAGCACAGGACTAGCCGATCGTGAGCAGTTCTTC. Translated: CASTGLADREQFF.

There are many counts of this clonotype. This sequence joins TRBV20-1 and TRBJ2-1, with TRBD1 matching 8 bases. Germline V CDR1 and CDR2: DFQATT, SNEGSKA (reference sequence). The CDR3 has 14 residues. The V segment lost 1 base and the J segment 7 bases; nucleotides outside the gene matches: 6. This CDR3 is CSARVRRGHNEQFF. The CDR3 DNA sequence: TGCAGTGCTAGAGTTCGCAGGGGGCATAATGAGCAGTTCTTC.

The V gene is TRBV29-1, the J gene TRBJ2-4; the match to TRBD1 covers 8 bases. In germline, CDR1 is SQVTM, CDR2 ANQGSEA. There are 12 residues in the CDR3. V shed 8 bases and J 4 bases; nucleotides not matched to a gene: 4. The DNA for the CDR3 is TGCAGCACCCGGACAGGGAAAAACATTCAGTACTTC. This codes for CSTRTGKNIQYF.

CDR3 nucleotide sequence: TGCGCCAGCAGTGCCTTAACAGGGGGGGCTGAAGCTTTCTTT. Residues: CASSALTGGAEAFF. The chain recombines TRBV10-1 with TRBJ1-1; 8 bases map to TRBD1. The J segment lost 6 bases and the V segment lost 4 bases, leaving 7 bases of the junction unmatched. Germline V CDR1 and CDR2: WNHNN, SYGVQD (reference sequence). CDR3 length: 14 residues.

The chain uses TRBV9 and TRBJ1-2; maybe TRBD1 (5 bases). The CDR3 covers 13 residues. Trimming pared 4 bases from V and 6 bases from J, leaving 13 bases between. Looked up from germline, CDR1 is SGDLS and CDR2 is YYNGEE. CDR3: CASSSGMHNGYTF. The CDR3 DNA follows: TGTGCCAGCAGCTCAGGGATGCACAATGGCTACACCTTC.

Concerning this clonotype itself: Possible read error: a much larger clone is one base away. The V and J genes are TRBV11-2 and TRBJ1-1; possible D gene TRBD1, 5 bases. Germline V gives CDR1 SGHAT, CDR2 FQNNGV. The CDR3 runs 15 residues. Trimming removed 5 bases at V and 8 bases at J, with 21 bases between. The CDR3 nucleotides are TGTGCCAGCAGCCTCGGCAGGGTCCAAAGGCTGGAAGCTTTCTTT. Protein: CASSLGRVQRLEAFF.

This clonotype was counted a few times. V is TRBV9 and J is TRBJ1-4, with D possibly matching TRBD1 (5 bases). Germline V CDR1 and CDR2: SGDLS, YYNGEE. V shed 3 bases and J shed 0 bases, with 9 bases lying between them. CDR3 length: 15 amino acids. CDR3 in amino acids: CASSATQATNEKLFF. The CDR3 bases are TGTGCCAGCAGCGCAACACAGGCAACTAATGAAAAACTGTTTTTT.

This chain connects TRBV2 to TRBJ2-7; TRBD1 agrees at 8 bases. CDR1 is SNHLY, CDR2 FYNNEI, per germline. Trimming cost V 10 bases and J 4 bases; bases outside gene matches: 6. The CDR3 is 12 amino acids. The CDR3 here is CATRTGQYEQYF. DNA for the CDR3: TGTGCCACCAGGACAGGGCAATACGAGCAGTACTTC.

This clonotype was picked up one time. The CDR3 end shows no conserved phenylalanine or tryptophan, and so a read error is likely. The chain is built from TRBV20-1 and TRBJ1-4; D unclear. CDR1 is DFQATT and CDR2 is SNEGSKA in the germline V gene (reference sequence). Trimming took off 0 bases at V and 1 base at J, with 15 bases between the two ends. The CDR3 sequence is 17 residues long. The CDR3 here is CSARDIRSAGTNEKLFL. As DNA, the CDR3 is TGCAGTGCTAGAGATATCCGGTCGGCAGGAACTAATGAAAAACTGTTTCTT.

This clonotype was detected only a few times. CDR3 loop: CASSYPQGSSNTEAFF. The CDR3 nucleotides read TGTGCCAGCAGTTACCCCCAGGGGAGTTCGAACACTGAAGCTTTCTTT. The chain uses TRBV6-2 or TRBV6-3 and TRBJ1-1, with D perhaps TRBD1 (6 bases). The CDR3 length is 16 residues. Trimming stripped 2 bases from V and 1 base from J, with 14 bases between. The germline V gene encodes CDR1 MNHEY and CDR2 SVGEGT.

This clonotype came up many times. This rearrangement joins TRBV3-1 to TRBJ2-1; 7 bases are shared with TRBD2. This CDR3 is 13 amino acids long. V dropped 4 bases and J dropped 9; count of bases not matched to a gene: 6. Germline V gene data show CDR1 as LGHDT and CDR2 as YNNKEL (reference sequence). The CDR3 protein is CASSRGSSVEQFF. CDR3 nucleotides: TGTGCCAGCAGCCGCGGGAGTTCGGTTGAGCAGTTCTTC.

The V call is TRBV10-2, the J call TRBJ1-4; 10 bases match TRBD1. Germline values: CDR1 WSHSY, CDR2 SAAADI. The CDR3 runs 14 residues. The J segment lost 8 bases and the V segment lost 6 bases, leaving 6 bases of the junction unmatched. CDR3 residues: CASRDDRGPEKLFF. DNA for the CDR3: TGCGCCAGCAGGGATGACAGGGGGCCGGAAAAACTGTTTTTT.